A selection of T cell receptor beta chains follows, all from one sample in a study of CD8+ T cells in alopecia areata. Assay: immunoSEQ multiplex PCR; the TCRdb copy retains only in-frame clones and omits some. Among about 190,000 clones listed, 45% to 75% were seen once. Here the sequenced sample was CD4+ T cells sorted from blood, taken at week 4, from a patient treated with tofacitinib. These receptors were taken from a human donor with alopecia areata. CDR3s include the opening cysteine and the closing phenylalanine or tryptophan. D genes are given only for firm matches. Size is stated for part of the rows, as once, few or many counts, or as a class when the clone is expanded.

TRBV29-1	TRBJ2-5	few	NA	CSAHHFSGETQYF	TGCAGCGCCCACCATTTCTCAGGGGAGACCCAGTACTTC
TRBV7-9	TRBJ2-7	NA	TRBD2	CASSFGSSGRLEQYF	TGTGCCAGCAGCTTTGGTAGTAGCGGGAGGCTCGAGCAGTACTTC
TRBV10-3	TRBJ2-7	few	TRBD1	CAISEPGQGKGEQYF	TGTGCCATCAGTGAGCCAGGACAGGGAAAGGGCGAGCAGTACTTC
TRBV6-1	TRBJ2-7	NA	TRBD2	CASGEGLAGTYEQYF	TGTGCCAGCGGAGAGGGACTAGCGGGAACCTACGAGCAGTACTTC
TRBV6-5	TRBJ2-5	NA	NA	CASSFSGWETQYF	TGTGCCAGCAGTTTCTCGGGATGGGAGACCCAGTACTTC
TRBV4-2	TRBJ2-2	NA	NA	CASSQDKGVTGELFF	TGTGCCAGCAGCCAAGATAAAGGGGTGACCGGGGAGCTGTTTTTT
TRBV2	TRBJ2-4	NA	NA	CASSGLQAKNIQYF	TGTGCCAGCTCCGGGTTACAAGCCAAAAACATTCAGTACTTC
TRBV15	TRBJ2-7	few	NA	CATSRDVYEQYF	TGTGCCACCAGCAGAGACGTCTACGAGCAGTACTTC
TRBV25-1	TRBJ2-6	NA	NA	CASTASGANVLTF	TGTGCCAGCACGGCGTCTGGGGCCAACGTCCTGACTTTC
TRBV5-1	TRBJ2-1	NA	TRBD2	CASSFRTSRPNEQFF	TGCGCCAGCAGCTTCAGGACTAGCAGACCCAATGAGCAGTTCTTC